What follows are 6 T cell receptor beta chains derived from one specimen sequenced in a study of identical twins. MiXCR, applied by TCRdb to the 5' RACE reads, yields one record per CDR3 protein. The table includes under 900,000 distinct CDR3 sequences, about 12% detected once. The sample was also reused in another study, on yellow fever vaccine responses in identical twins.

The sample consisted of PBMCs. The receptors were sampled from a woman in her late teens or twenties in good health.

The rearrangement joins TRBV12-3 or TRBV12-4 to TRBJ1-1; D not certain. V lost 6 bases, J lost 3 bases, and 11 bases lay in between. CDR3 length equals 13 residues. CDR3 protein: CASSRMADTEAFF. In nucleotides, the CDR3 is TGTGCCAGCAGCCGAATGGCTGACACTGAAGCTTTCTTT.

There are a few counts of this clonotype. The chain recombines TRBV10-2 with TRBJ2-3, with D hard to call. This CDR3 is 15 amino acids long. Looked up from germline, CDR1 is WSHSY and CDR2 is SAAADI. The V gene lost 3 bases and the J gene lost 0 bases, with 10 bases spanning the gap. The DNA for the CDR3 is TGCGCCAGCAGTGATGGGTTCACTAGCACAGATACGCAGTATTTT. Its translation: CASSDGFTSTDTQYF.

The chain combines TRBV28 with TRBJ2-1; a possible D gene is TRBD1 (8 bases). The CDR3 spans 15 residues. The ends were cut back, 6 bases at V and 4 bases at J, with 16 bases in the middle. CDR1 and CDR2 (germline): MDHEN, SYDVKM. The DNA of the CDR3 is TGTGCCAGCAGGAGGGGGGGGACAGGTTACAATGAGCAGTTCTTC. Its protein product is CASRRGGTGYNEQFF.

This clonotype was counted between two and nine times. The chain couples TRBV5-4 to TRBJ2-3; D assignment may be TRBD1 or TRBD2 (5 bases each). The germline V gene encodes CDR1 SGHNT and CDR2 YYREEE (reference sequence). Trimming removed 1 base at V and 7 bases at J, with 10 bases between. The CDR3 spans 13 residues. The CDR3 sequence is CASSLSGQNTQYF. In DNA, the CDR3 is TGTGCCAGCAGCTTGTCGGGGCAAAATACGCAGTATTTT.

V gene TRBV29-1 combines with J gene TRBJ2-1; 8 nucleotides align to TRBD1. Losses at the gene ends were 6 bases for V and 1 base for J; bases not matched to a gene: 14. The V gene's germline CDR1 is SQVTM and CDR2 ANQGSEA. The CDR3 contains 17 residues. The CDR3 is CSVPIQGAVLSYNEQFF. CDR3 sequence (DNA): TGCAGCGTGCCGATTCAGGGGGCAGTACTTTCCTACAATGAGCAGTTCTTC.

At least ten counts were recorded for this clonotype. The genes are TRBV12-3 or TRBV12-4 and TRBJ2-2; TRBD1 or TRBD2 may be the D gene (6 bases each). V was cut by 8 bases and J by 0 bases, with 10 bases left in between. This CDR3 is 14 amino acids long. In nucleotides, the CDR3 is TGTGCCAGCTGTCGGGGGCCGAACACCGGGGAGCTGTTTTTT. Amino acids: CASCRGPNTGELFF.